Reported below is one T cell receptor beta chain. Its antigen remains undetermined. One base away there is no much larger clone; base qualities are not given. Libraries came from the immunoSEQ multiplex PCR assay. A mixture of 60 forward primers for TCR Vbeta segments and 13 reverse primers for TCR Jbeta segments was used in the multiplex PCR. The CDR3 region of rearranged TCR beta genes was amplified from genomic DNA with a multiplex PCR assay. The Illumina HiSeq System was used to sequence the amplified TCR beta libraries as 87-base-pair reads. Per the original workflow: Across the 670 or so repertoires, a later analysis counted some 81 million unique TCR beta chains, 8.5 million to 12 million of which were shared by at least two donors. Raw reads were error-corrected and collapsed into unique sequences with a nearest-neighbor algorithm that merged closely related sequences to remove PCR and sequencing errors. V, D and J gene segments were assigned by aligning CDR3 sequences to IMGT reference sequences. For a sequence to be retained, a match of at least six nucleotides was required to both a V gene segment and a J gene segment. A rearrangement counted as productive if the CDR3 had no stop codons and remained in frame with V and J, and every other rearrangement counted as non-productive. Following IMGT convention, CDR3 was defined as the stretch from the second conserved V-encoded cysteine up to the conserved J-encoded phenylalanine. The earlier analysis of some 540 of the donors excluded any sequence lacking an unambiguous match to a single V gene segment. In an earlier analysis of several hundred of the donors, a V segment was called functional when productive rearrangements were above 56.7%, and segregating when the standard deviation between donors exceeded 5%. A statistical classification framework was built for diagnosing cytomegalovirus status from the catalog of TCR beta chain sequences. In a later analysis, V and J genes were assigned by comparing TCR nucleotide sequences against IMGT/GENE-DB human TR gene sequences. Using the TCRdist pipeline, a later analysis assigned CDR3 sequences along with most-parsimonious VDJ recombination scenarios. A later analysis defined each TCR beta chain by its CDR3 amino acid sequence plus V-gene family, and excluded reads lacking a unique V-gene family. To address suspected cross-contamination and a sequencing artifact, a later analysis removed approximately 590 highly shared, low-generation-probability nucleotide sequences. A later analysis calculated a clonal expansion index for each public chain from normalized within-repertoire ranks of inferred template counts. In a later analysis, generation probabilities were computed with a VDJ recombination model fitted to out-of-frame rearrangements, and the resulting probabilities were checked against IGoR. In a later analysis, TCR-TCR, TCR-HLA and TCR-CMV co-occurrence was scored with hypergeometric tests, and a repertoire-size bias correction was applied to TCR pairs. A later analysis estimated false discovery rates by permuting HLA or CMV assignments 20 times. A later analysis grouped co-occurring TCRs with DBSCAN, adding TCRdist sequence similarity when clustering within HLA-allele-positive subsets. Co-occurrence clustering excluded repertoires with fewer than 30,000 or more than 120,000 public chains, plus five with anomalous nucleotide sharing. As stored in TCRdb, this immuneACCESS dataset retains in-frame rearrangements with V and J assigned. A fraction of the clones does not appear; measured against another copy, unresolved V genes explain less than half of the discrepancy, and the remainder lacks a known reason. V, J and clone size are taken as reported in that table, and D and trimming were inferred from the DNA itself. This sample has roughly 150,000 clones in its table, and approximately 80% of those were observed once. The top ten clonotypes cover over 13% of the sample.

From V the trimming removes 4 bases and from J it removes 1 base, while the gene matches leave 13 bases of the junction unaccounted for. Looking up the germline V gene yields CDR1 SNHLY and CDR2 FYNNEI. The CDR3, cysteine through phenylalanine, is 18 amino acids long. Of all the DNA, just the CDR3 is kept, 54 bases in frame from base 1. This record belongs to a study of cytomegalovirus exposure and HLA in healthy donors (dated by TCRdb to between 2016 and 2019). Regarding the research as a whole: According to an earlier analysis of 550 to 750 of the donors, roughly 180 million T cells yielded 90 million to 140 million unique TCR beta sequences and approximately 300 Gb of sequence data. In an earlier analysis of over 550 of the donors, high-throughput TCR beta sequencing was used to judge whether each TCR beta V gene segment behaved as functional or pseudogenic. Typing coverage differed by locus: A, B, C, DRB1 and DQB1 were typed in about 620-640 donors, DQA1 in 522, DPA1 in around 580, and DPB1 in approximately 450. The study combined high-throughput TCR immunosequencing, statistical association of individual TCRs with disease status, and machine learning to predict cytomegalovirus infection status. A separate validation cohort of approximately 120 different subjects was used in addition to the approximately 670-subject first cohort. A later genetic analysis used genome-wide SNP genotypes for about three fifths of the roughly 700 donors, treating that subset as a discovery cohort. Because of strong linkage in the cohort, five DR-DQ haplotypes were treated as single units for association and clustering. Of the roughly 430 genotyped donors, around 81% fell in the genetic ancestry cluster associated with self-reported Caucasian donors. The study was designed to test whether signatures of past pathogen exposure could be identified by cataloging public T cell receptors. Using immunosequencing, the study profiled T cell repertoires from 666 subjects and related those repertoires to cytomegalovirus serostatus. Approximately 300 gigabases of sequencing data and 70 million to 95 million unique TCR sequences made up an early release that covered several hundred HLA-typed donors. In a later analysis, previously published TCR beta repertoires from 500 to 750 donors were re-analyzed and high-resolution HLA genotyping was added so that TCR occurrence patterns could be studied. Class I and class II HLA loci were covered by the typing at four-digit resolution. In the later analysis, no new phenotypic data were used to find candidate immune exposures; instead, reliance was placed on TCR beta sequences and their occurrence across donors. Among 398 genotyped donors of the cohort, an average of approximately 230,000 unique TCR beta nucleotide sequences were sequenced per donor, roughly a sixth of them non-productive. Every repertoire in the discovery cohort had been generated on one and the same sequencing platform. Alongside the repertoire data, information on donor age, sex, ethnicity and CMV serostatus was compiled. Overall study outcomes, separate from this receptor: A later analysis associated 16,951 TCR beta sequences with specific HLA alleles at a false discovery rate of 0.05. In a later analysis, TCR association rates were found to vary across HLA loci, with the most associated TCRs seen for DRB1 alleles and the fewest for HLA-C alleles. A few of the identified cytomegalovirus-associated TCR beta chains were confirmed in vitro to be specific for cytomegalovirus antigens. The presence/absence analyses assumed that sequencing depth was roughly uniform across donors, and that assumption may not be true. An association between a missense DCLRE1C variant and V-gene and J-gene trimming of TCR beta chains was found in a later genetic analysis and replicated in an independent cohort. Most CMV-associated TCR beta chains appeared to be HLA-restricted in a later analysis, and the HLA associations seemed to be driven largely by CMV exposure. The study listed 150 to 200 TCR beta chains as associated with cytomegalovirus. Most TCR sequences were seen in very few donors, while some public TCRs were found in many individuals. Several of the top co-occurrence clusters appeared to be linked to parvovirus B19, influenza, CMV and Epstein-Barr virus, according to a later analysis. A further reported finding was that TCR beta sequences accurately predicted the HLA-A and HLA-B alleles for most subjects in the first cohort. Broadly in line with IMGT annotations, most TCR beta V segments showed up in productive rearrangements about 87% or about 30% of the time in an earlier analysis of around 550 of the donors. When HLA alleles, especially DR and DQ, strongly co-occurred, TCR associations were difficult to assign to individual alleles. In this cohort, only TCR beta chains were sequenced, and detectable features were limited by the absence of alpha or paired-chain data. Compared with the roughly 720-donor mean, donors in an Asian-associated ancestry cluster had fewer N-insertions in productive TCRs, according to a later genetic analysis. For the cohort, immune exposure information was limited to CMV serostatus. In a later analysis, HLA-associated TCR beta chains showed more clonal expansion and lower generation probabilities than non-associated chains that were equally common. Because counts were too low, 15 to 20 rarely observed V segments, including chromosome 9 orphons, were excluded from the earlier analysis of a few hundred of the donors. Because HLA typing was missing for some donors at each locus, association tests included only the typed subset. The sequencing pipeline was judged likely to have produced a cluster of highly shared sequence variants as a technical artifact. The 87-base-pair reads could not distinguish some IMGT-functional V segments, including TRBV6-2 and TRBV6-3, so those segments were excluded. The authors suggested that the approach could potentially be extended to other disease states and immunological phenotypes. The classifier was reported to diagnose cytomegalovirus status with high specificity and sensitivity in both the original and validation cohorts. Correlated functional status among segregating V segments might be attributable to linkage disequilibrium, but an unknown experimental factor could not be ruled out.

The cohort was made up of about 610 healthy bone marrow donors. At the time of sampling, all cohort members were nominally healthy, though unrecorded immune exposures were likely present. The donor was CMV seronegative and was included in the group of a few hundred seronegative cohort members. Each donor provided a peripheral blood sample, and peripheral blood mononuclear cells were used for TCR beta sequencing. The Qiagen DNeasy Blood Extraction Kit was used to extract genomic DNA from the blood cell samples. This clonotype was obtained from a woman in her 40s in good health and CMV-seronegative. Sequencing was done on a sample of PBMCs. The chain was built from TRBV2 and TRBJ2-1; TRBD2 agrees with 7 junctional bases. The CDR3 reads as follows: CASSVPGSLAASYNEQFF. At the DNA level, the sequence is TGTGCCAGCAGTGTACCTGGTTCCCTAGCGGCGTCCTACAATGAGCAGTTCTTC.